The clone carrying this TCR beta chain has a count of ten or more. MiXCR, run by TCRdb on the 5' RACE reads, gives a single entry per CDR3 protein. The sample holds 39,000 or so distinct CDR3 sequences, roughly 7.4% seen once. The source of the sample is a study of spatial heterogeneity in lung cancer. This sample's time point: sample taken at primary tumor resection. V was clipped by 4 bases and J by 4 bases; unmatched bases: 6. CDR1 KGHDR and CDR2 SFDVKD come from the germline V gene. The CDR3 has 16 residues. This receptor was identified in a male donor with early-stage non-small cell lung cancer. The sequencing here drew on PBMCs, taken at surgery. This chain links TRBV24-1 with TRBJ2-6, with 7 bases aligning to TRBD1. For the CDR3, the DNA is TGTGCCACCAGTGACCCGACAGGGTCCGGGGCCAACGTCCTGACTTTC. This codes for CATSDPTGSGANVLTF.